A selection of T cell receptor beta chains follows, all from one sample in a study of beta chain features in type 1 diabetes. Some clones are missing from TCRdb's copy, which holds only in-frame ones; the method was immunoSEQ multiplex PCR. The data contain roughly 260,000 clones, roughly 11% of them singletons. The sample consisted of naive CD4+ T cells from blood. The receptor set was obtained from a man aged 30 to 39 with type 1 diabetes. Both conserved end residues are part of each CDR3. Each record gives: D gene, V gene, clone size, J gene, CDR3 protein, CDR3 DNA. A D gene is named only where the DNA matches it firmly. Clone sizes are given selectively: once, few, many, or a class where the clone is expanded.

.	TRBV29-1	.	TRBJ1-1	CSVEDPGTEAFF	TGCAGCGTTGAAGATCCGGGGACTGAAGCTTTCTTT
.	TRBV5-6	.	TRBJ2-7	CASSLGVGSYEQYF	TGTGCCAGCAGCTTGGGAGTCGGTTCCTACGAGCAGTACTTC
.	TRBV6-1	few	TRBJ2-5	CASRGASGQETQYF	TGTGCCAGCCGGGGTGCCAGCGGTCAAGAGACCCAGTACTTC
.	TRBV28	few	TRBJ2-1	CASSFSGGVNEQFF	TGTGCCAGCAGTTTTAGTGGCGGCGTCAATGAGCAGTTCTTC
.	TRBV11-2	few	TRBJ2-4	CASSPGWVGLAKNIQYF	TGTGCCAGCAGCCCAGGGTGGGTGGGGTTAGCCAAAAACATTCAGTACTTC
TRBD1	TRBV18	.	TRBJ2-7	CASSPGQSGQGEQYF	TGTGCCAGCTCACCAGGACAGTCGGGACAGGGCGAGCAGTACTTC
.	TRBV9	few	TRBJ2-1	CASSVATGSSYNEQFF	TGTGCCAGCAGCGTAGCTACAGGGAGCTCCTACAATGAGCAGTTCTTC
.	TRBV25-1	.	TRBJ1-3	CASSTGTTGNTIYF	TGTGCCAGCAGTACAGGGACGACCGGAAACACCATATATTTT
.	TRBV5-4	.	TRBJ1-1	CASSSQGDIFEAFF	TGTGCCAGCAGCTCCCAAGGTGACATTTTCGAAGCTTTCTTT
.	TRBV10-3	.	TRBJ2-5	CAISGGLVETQYF	TGTGCCATCAGTGGAGGTCTCGTGGAGACCCAGTACTTC
.	TRBV11-2	.	TRBJ2-2	CANQRAANTGELFF	TGTGCCAACCAGAGGGCAGCGAACACCGGGGAGCTGTTTTTT
.	TRBV18	few	TRBJ2-7	CASSPPSRDYEQYF	TGTGCCAGCTCACCCCCCTCCCGGGACTACGAGCAGTACTTC
TRBD1	TRBV6-5	.	TRBJ1-1	CASSGRQGNTEAFF	TGTGCCAGCAGCGGGAGACAGGGAAACACTGAAGCTTTCTTT
TRBD1	TRBV2	few	TRBJ2-7	CASRDHGTGLSYEQYF	TGTGCCAGCAGAGACCATGGGACAGGTCTCTCCTACGAGCAGTACTTC
.	TRBV5-1	few	TRBJ1-1	CASSLVVSGNTEAFF	TGCGCCAGCAGCTTGGTGGTTAGCGGGAACACTGAAGCTTTCTTT
TRBD1	TRBV25-1	.	TRBJ2-5	CASREGTGKETQYF	TGTGCCAGCAGGGAGGGGACAGGAAAAGAGACCCAGTACTTC